Presented here are 20 T cell receptor beta chains from one specimen sequenced in a study of cytomegalovirus exposure and HLA in healthy donors. The PCR used 60 Vbeta and 13 Jbeta primers. The protocol was immunoSEQ multiplex PCR, while the TCRdb copy is restricted to in-frame clones and leaves out a portion. This sample has approximately 88,000 clones; 55% to 75% occur once, and the top ten carry roughly 3.2%. Sequencing used PBMCs. All receptors come from a man between 60 and 70 years old in good health and CMV-seronegative.

The chain uses TRBV18 and TRBJ1-1; possible D gene TRBD1, 6 bases. Germline loops: CDR1 KGHSH, CDR2 LQKENI. The V end was cut by 4 bases, the J end by 2 bases, with 14 bases between. The CDR3 is made up of 15 amino acids. CDR3 protein: CASSLRIGGNTEAFF. CDR3 DNA sequence: TGTGCCAGCTCACTCCGGATAGGGGGTAACACTGAAGCTTTCTTT.

The V call is TRBV2, the J call TRBJ2-1; D remains unclear. Trimming pared 11 bases from V and 10 bases from J, leaving 12 bases between. CDR1 is SNHLY and CDR2 is FYNNEI in the germline V gene. This CDR3 has 10 residues. The CDR3: CASHLEEQFF. In DNA, the CDR3 is TGTGCCTCCCATCTAGAAGAGCAGTTCTTC.

V gene TRBV5-1 combines with J gene TRBJ2-7; 14 bases line up with TRBD2. J gave up 6 bases and V 4 bases, and 12 bases lay outside the gene matches. From germline, CDR1 is SGHRS and CDR2 YFSETQ. This CDR3 region has 17 residues. CDR3 sequence (DNA): TGCGCCAGCAGCCTAAGAGGGACTAGCGGGAGAGGAATCGAGCAGTACTTC. Translated: CASSLRGTSGRGIEQYF.

This clone was observed a handful of times. V and J are TRBV5-4 and TRBJ2-7; TRBD2 agrees at 10 bases. V lost 0 bases to trimming and J lost 3 bases; unmatched junction nucleotides: 3. Germline V CDR1 and CDR2: SGHNT, YYREEE (reference sequence). The CDR3 runs to 15 residues. The CDR3 is CASSLGLAGVYEQYF. For the CDR3, the DNA is TGTGCCAGCAGCTTGGGGCTAGCGGGAGTCTACGAGCAGTACTTC. Based on the CDR3 plus reference TRBV5-4 and TRBJ2-7, the full variable domain is ETGVTQSPTHLIKTRGQQVTLRCSSQSGHNTVSWYQQALGQGPQFIFQYYREEENGRGNFPPRFSGLQFPNYSSELNVNALELDDSALYLCASSLGLAGVYEQYFGPGTRLTVT.

This clone has just a few counts. J is TRBJ2-3 and V is TRBV2, with D possibly TRBD1 on 5 matching bases. The germline V and J ends were trimmed by 6 bases and 5 bases, with 24 bases remaining between them. CDR1 and CDR2 from the germline V gene are SNHLY and FYNNEI. CDR3 length equals 17 residues. CDR3 sequence: CASRKGWGIASEDTQYF. Written as DNA, the CDR3 is TGTGCCAGCAGGAAGGGGTGGGGTATTGCCTCCGAAGATACGCAGTATTTT.

CDR3 protein: CASSIAGVTDTQYF. CDR3 in DNA: TGTGCCAGTAGTATCGCGGGGGTCACAGATACGCAGTATTTT. The chain carries TRBV19 and TRBJ2-3, with 7 bases fitting TRBD2. Per the germline V gene, CDR1 is LNHDA and CDR2 is SQIVND (reference sequence). V lost 3 bases, J lost 2 bases, and 2 bases stayed unmatched. The CDR3 covers 14 residues.

The chain combines TRBV4-1 with TRBJ1-1; D is possibly TRBD1 (5 bases). CDR1 is MGHRA and CDR2 is YSYEKL in the germline V gene. V was clipped by 10 bases and J by 6 bases, with 21 bases between them. This CDR3 has 14 amino acids. CDR3 sequence reads: CATARPGVSSEAFF. In DNA, the CDR3 is TGCGCCACCGCTAGACCGGGGGTGTCGTCTGAAGCTTTCTTT.

The rearrangement joins TRBV6-1 to TRBJ1-1; 8 nucleotides line up with TRBD1. Losses at the gene ends were 5 bases for V and 0 bases for J; bases not matched to a gene: 5. This CDR3 has 15 amino acids. CDR1 is MNHNS and CDR2 is SASEGT in the germline V gene. CDR3: CASSSSTGVNTEAFF. The CDR3 nucleotides read TGTGCCAGCAGTTCGTCGACAGGGGTGAACACTGAAGCTTTCTTT.

This clone was detected a few times. The gene calls are TRBV13 and TRBJ2-1; 8 bases align to TRBD2. With 4 bases clipped from V and 4 bases from J, the junction kept 9 bases outside the gene matches. The germline V gene encodes CDR1 PRHDT and CDR2 FYEKMQ (reference sequence). The CDR3 runs 16 residues. CDR3 region: CASSSPFVAGYNEQFF. The CDR3 DNA is TGTGCCAGCAGCTCCCCCTTTGTAGCGGGGTACAATGAGCAGTTCTTC.

This clone was seen once. The V and J genes are TRBV7-9 and TRBJ2-7; D is unresolved. The ends were cut back, 4 bases at V and 7 bases at J, with 8 bases in the middle. Germline V gene sequence: CDR1 SEHNR, CDR2 FQNEAQ (reference sequence). CDR3 length equals 11 residues. CDR3: CASSWLDEQYF. CDR3 DNA: TGTGCCAGCAGCTGGCTCGATGAGCAGTACTTC.

This rearrangement joins TRBV7-9 to TRBJ1-6, with TRBD1 identical over 8 bases. The J segment lost 9 bases and the V segment lost 1 base, leaving 5 bases of the junction unmatched. Germline V gene data show CDR1 as SEHNR and CDR2 as FQNEAQ (reference sequence). This CDR3 comprises 15 residues. CDR3 nucleotide sequence: TGTGCCAGCAGCTTAGGGACAGGGCTCGTTTCACCCCTCCACTTT. Residues: CASSLGTGLVSPLHF.

This clone was recorded once. This rearrangement joins TRBV15 to TRBJ1-1; D not certain. The CDR3 is 16 amino acids. Per the germline V gene, CDR1 is LNHNV and CDR2 is YYDKDF (reference sequence). V dropped 0 bases and J dropped 3 bases, with 14 bases sitting between them. The DNA of the CDR3 is TGTGCCACCAGCAGAGATCGTCCTCCCCTACACACTGAAGCTTTCTTT. It translates to CATSRDRPPLHTEAFF.

The chain joins TRBV11-2 to TRBJ2-3; 8 nucleotides match TRBD2. CDR1 and CDR2 (germline): SGHAT, FQNNGV. J gave up 1 base and V 2 bases, and 2 bases lay outside the gene matches. The CDR3 covers 15 residues. CDR3 coding DNA: TGTGCCAGCAGCTTATTTAGCGGGGGCACAGATACGCAGTATTTT. Translating gives CASSLFSGGTDTQYF.

V and J are TRBV5-8 and TRBJ2-3, with 8 bases aligning to TRBD1. The CDR3 is 15 residues long. Germline V gene lookup returns CDR1 SGHTS and CDR2 YDEGEE. Trimming removed 4 bases from V and 2 bases from J; junction bases left unmatched: 6. The CDR3 region has the DNA TGTGCCAGCAGCACTGGACAGGGCTCCACAGATACGCAGTATTTT. Its translation: CASSTGQGSTDTQYF.

The chain uses TRBV4-1 and TRBJ1-4; 8 bases fit TRBD1. V dropped 1 base and J dropped 6; count of bases not matched to a gene: 4. Per germline, CDR1 MGHRA and CDR2 YSYEKL. This CDR3 comprises 15 residues. This CDR3 is CASSQGDRSDEKLFF. For the CDR3, the DNA is TGCGCCAGCAGCCAAGGGGACAGGTCTGATGAAAAACTGTTTTTT.

This clone appeared once. The chain has TRBV5-6 and TRBJ2-7; the match to TRBD2 covers 11 bases. With 4 bases clipped from V and 4 bases from J, the junction kept 13 bases outside the gene matches. The CDR3 extends over 17 amino acids. Germline assignment: CDR1 SGHDT and CDR2 YYEEEE. In DNA, the CDR3 is TGTGCCAGCAGCGGAAGGGGACTAGCGGACTCCCGATACGAGCAGTACTTC. Protein: CASSGRGLADSRYEQYF. The full variable domain, completed using reference TRBV5-6 and TRBJ2-7, is DAGVTQSPTHLIKTRGQQVTLRCSPKSGHDTVSWYQQALGQGPQFIFQYYEEEERQRGNFPDRFSGHQFPNYSSELNVNALLLGDSALYLCASSGRGLADSRYEQYFGPGTRLTVT.

This clone has a handful of counts. The chain joins TRBV7-9 to TRBJ2-1, with 12 bases matching TRBD2. Unmatched junction bases numbered 3, after V lost 0 bases and J lost 3 bases. This CDR3 comprises 17 residues. CDR1 is SEHNR, CDR2 FQNEAQ, per germline (reference sequence). DNA of the CDR3: TGTGCCAGCAGCTTAGCGACTAGCGGGAGAAACTACAATGAGCAGTTCTTC. Encoded protein: CASSLATSGRNYNEQFF.

This sequence joins TRBV5-6 and TRBJ1-1, with TRBD1 identical over 7 bases. V was clipped by 4 bases and J by 11 bases; unmatched bases: 14. CDR1 and CDR2 from the germline V gene are SGHDT and YYEEEE. The CDR3 is 14 amino acids. Here the CDR3 DNA reads TGTGCCAGCAGCCCCGGGGAAGGGGGCCGAGCGGCTTTCTTT. Its translation: CASSPGEGGRAAFF.

This clone was observed a handful of times. The chain combines TRBV7-8 with TRBJ2-7; tentative D call: TRBD1 (5 bases). The germline V gene encodes CDR1 SGHVS and CDR2 FQNEAQ. The CDR3 sequence is 14 residues long. V lost 4 bases and J lost 4, with 14 bases in between. The CDR3 is CASSSTAQGYEQYF. CDR3 nucleotide sequence: TGTGCCAGCAGCTCAACCGCCCAGGGTTACGAGCAGTACTTC.

In its sample, this clone was seen a few times. The CDR3: CASRRSGVGYTF. In DNA, the CDR3 is TGTGCCAGCAGGAGATCAGGGGTCGGCTACACCTTC. The V gene is TRBV28, the J gene TRBJ1-2; possible D gene TRBD1, 6 bases. This CDR3 is 12 amino acids long. Germline V gene lookup returns CDR1 MDHEN and CDR2 SYDVKM. The germline V and J ends were trimmed by 6 bases and 8 bases, with 13 bases remaining between them.